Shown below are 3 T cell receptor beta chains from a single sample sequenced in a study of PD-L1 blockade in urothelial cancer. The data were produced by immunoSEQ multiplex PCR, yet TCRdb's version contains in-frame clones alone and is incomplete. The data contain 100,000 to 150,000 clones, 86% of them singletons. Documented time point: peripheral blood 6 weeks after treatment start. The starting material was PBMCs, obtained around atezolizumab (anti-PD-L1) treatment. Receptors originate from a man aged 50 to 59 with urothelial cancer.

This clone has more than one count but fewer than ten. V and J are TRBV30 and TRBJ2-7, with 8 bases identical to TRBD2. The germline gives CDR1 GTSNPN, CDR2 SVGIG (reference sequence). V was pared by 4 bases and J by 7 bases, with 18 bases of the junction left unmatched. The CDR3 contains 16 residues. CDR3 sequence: CAWNRRAGAVAGEQYF. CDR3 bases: TGTGCCTGGAACAGACGCGCGGGGGCCGTAGCGGGGGAGCAGTACTTC.

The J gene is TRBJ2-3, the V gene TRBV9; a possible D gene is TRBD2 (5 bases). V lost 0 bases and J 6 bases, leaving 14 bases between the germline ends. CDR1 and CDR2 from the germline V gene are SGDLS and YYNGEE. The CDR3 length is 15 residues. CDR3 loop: CASSVGWGELDTQYF. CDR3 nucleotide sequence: TGTGCCAGCAGCGTAGGCTGGGGAGAGTTGGATACGCAGTATTTT.

CDR3 sequence reads: CASSGMVGGRTDTQYF. Here the CDR3 DNA reads TGTGCCAGCAGCGGGATGGTGGGGGGGCGCACAGATACGCAGTATTTT. The chain carries TRBV5-4 and TRBJ2-3; the D gene is possibly TRBD2 (7 bases). Trimming stripped 4 bases from V and 1 base from J, with 16 bases between. Per germline, CDR1 SGHNT and CDR2 YYREEE (reference sequence). The CDR3 extends over 16 amino acids.